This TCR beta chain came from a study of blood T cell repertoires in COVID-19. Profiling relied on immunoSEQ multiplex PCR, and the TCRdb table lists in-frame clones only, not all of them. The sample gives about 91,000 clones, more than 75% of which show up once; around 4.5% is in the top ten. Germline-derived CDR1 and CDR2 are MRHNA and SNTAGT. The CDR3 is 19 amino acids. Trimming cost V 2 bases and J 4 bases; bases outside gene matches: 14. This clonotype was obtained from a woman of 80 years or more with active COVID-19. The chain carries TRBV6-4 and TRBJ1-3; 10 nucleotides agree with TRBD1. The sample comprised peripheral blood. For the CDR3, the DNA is TGTGCCAGCAGTGACCCGCCGGGACAGGGGAGAGTGGGAGGAAACACCATATATTTT. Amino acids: CASSDPPGQGRVGGNTIYF.